This T cell receptor (beta chain) was sequenced in a study of blood T cell repertoires in COVID-19. Turning to the study itself: Material from acute and convalescent COVID-19 was sourced from the United States, Italy and Spain. T cells, B-cell-depleted T cells, or PBMCs provided the cDNA or gDNA that served as material.

The V gene lost 0 bases and the J gene lost 4 bases, with 5 bases spanning the gap. CDR3 length: 13 amino acids. The germline gives CDR1 SGHAT, CDR2 FQNNGV. Assay: immunoSEQ multiplex PCR; the TCRdb copy retains only in-frame clones and omits some. The data hold just over 90,000 clones, with under 90% observed a single time. This clone was observed a single time. Sequencing was performed on peripheral blood. The V call is TRBV11-2, the J call TRBJ2-3; D is uncertain. This sequence originates from a human donor with active COVID-19. The donor label of this sample is uncertain. CDR3 in DNA: TGTGCCAGCAGCTTAGATATATCAGATACGCAGTATTTT. This translates into CASSLDISDTQYF.